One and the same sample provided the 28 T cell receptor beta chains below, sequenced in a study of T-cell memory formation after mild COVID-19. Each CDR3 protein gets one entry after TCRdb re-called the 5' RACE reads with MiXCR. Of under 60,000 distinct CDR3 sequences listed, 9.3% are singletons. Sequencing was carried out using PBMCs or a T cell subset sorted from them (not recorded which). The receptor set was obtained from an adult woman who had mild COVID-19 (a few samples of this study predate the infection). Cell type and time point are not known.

The CDR3 nucleotides read TGTGCCAGTAGCCTCGGGCGGGAGTCAGATACGCAGTATTTT. Translating it yields CASSLGRESDTQYF. The chain has TRBV19 and TRBJ2-3, with 7 bases matching TRBD2. After removal of 6 bases from V and 4 bases from J, the junction contained 7 bases not matched to a gene. CDR1 and CDR2 (germline): LNHDA, SQIVND (reference sequence). This CDR3 comprises 14 residues.

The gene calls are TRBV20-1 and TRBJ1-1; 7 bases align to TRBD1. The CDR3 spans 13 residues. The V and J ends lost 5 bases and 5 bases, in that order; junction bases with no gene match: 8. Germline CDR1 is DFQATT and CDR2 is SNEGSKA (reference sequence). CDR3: CSAVGTGVTEAFF. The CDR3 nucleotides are TGCAGTGCTGTCGGTACAGGGGTTACTGAAGCTTTCTTT.

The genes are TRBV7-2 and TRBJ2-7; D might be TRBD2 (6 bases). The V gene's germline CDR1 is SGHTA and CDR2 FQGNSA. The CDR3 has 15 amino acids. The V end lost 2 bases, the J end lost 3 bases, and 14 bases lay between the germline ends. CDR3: CASSLRGIQYYEQYF. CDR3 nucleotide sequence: TGTGCCAGCAGCTTACGCGGGATTCAATACTACGAGCAGTACTTC.

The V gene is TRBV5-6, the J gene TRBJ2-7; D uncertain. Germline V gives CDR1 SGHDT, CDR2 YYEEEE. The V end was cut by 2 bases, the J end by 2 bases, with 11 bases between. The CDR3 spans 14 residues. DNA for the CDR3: TGTGCCAGCAGCTTATTCGGTCCTACCTACGAGCAGTACTTC. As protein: CASSLFGPTYEQYF.

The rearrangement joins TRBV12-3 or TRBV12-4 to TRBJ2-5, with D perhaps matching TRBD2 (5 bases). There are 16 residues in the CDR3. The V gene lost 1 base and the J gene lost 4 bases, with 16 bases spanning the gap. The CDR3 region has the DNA TGTGCCAGCAGTTTAGGAGGGCATGTTGATTTAGAGACCCAGTACTTC. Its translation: CASSLGGHVDLETQYF.

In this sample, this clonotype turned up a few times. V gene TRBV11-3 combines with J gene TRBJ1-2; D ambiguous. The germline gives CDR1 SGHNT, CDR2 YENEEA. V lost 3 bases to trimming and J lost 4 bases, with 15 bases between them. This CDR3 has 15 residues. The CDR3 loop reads CASSLDPVGGYGYTF. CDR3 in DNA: TGTGCCAGCAGCTTGGACCCGGTCGGTGGCTATGGCTACACCTTC.

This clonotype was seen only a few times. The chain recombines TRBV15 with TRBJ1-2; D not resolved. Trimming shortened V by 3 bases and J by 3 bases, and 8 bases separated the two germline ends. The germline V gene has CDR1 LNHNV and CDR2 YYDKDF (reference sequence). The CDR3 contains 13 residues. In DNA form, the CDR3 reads TGTGCCACCAGCAGGAGCAGCTACTATGGCTACACCTTC. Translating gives CATSRSSYYGYTF.

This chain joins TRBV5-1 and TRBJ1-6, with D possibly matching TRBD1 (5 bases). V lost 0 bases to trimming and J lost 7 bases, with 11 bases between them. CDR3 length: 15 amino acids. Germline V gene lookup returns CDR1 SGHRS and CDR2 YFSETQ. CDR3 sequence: CASSLEGPPNSPLHF. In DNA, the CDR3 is TGCGCCAGCAGCTTGGAGGGGCCCCCCAATTCACCCCTCCACTTT.

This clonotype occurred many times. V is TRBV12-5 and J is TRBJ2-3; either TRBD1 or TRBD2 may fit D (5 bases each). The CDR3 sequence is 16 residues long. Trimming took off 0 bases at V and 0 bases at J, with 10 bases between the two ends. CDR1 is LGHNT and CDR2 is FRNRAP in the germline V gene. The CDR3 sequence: CASGLVVGPSTDTQYF. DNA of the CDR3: TGTGCTAGTGGTTTGGTGGTGGGACCTAGCACAGATACGCAGTATTTT.

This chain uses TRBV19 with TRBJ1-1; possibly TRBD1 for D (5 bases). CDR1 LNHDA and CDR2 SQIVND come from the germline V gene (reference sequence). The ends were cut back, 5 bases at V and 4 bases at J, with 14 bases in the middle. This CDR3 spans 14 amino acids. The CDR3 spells CASSDRQGGTEAFF. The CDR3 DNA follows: TGTGCCAGTAGTGATAGGCAGGGCGGCACTGAAGCTTTCTTT.

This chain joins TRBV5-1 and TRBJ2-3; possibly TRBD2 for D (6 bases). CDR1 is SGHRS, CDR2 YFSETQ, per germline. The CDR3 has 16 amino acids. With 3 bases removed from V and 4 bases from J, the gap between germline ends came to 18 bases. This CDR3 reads CASSSSGRVAADTQYF. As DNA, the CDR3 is TGCGCCAGCAGCTCCTCAGGTAGGGTAGCGGCAGATACGCAGTATTTT.

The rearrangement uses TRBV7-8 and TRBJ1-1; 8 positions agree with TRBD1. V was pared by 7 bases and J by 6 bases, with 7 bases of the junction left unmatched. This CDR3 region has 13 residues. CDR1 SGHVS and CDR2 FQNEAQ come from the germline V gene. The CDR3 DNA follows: TGTGCCAGCATCGCAGGACAGGGCCCTGAAGCTTTCTTT. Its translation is CASIAGQGPEAFF.

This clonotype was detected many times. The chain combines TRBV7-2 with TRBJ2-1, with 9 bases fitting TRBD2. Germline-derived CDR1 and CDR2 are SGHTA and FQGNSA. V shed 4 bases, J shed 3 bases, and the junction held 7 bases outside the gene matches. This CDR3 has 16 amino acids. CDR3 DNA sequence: TGTGCCAGCAGCTCCTCAGCGGGGGGAAGCTACAATGAGCAGTTCTTC. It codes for CASSSSAGGSYNEQFF.

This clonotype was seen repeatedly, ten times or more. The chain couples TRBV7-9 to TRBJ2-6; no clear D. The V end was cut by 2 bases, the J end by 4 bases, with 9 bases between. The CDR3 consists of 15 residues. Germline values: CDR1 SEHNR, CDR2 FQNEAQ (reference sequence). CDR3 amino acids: CASSLIGLGANVLTF. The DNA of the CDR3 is TGTGCCAGCAGCTTAATTGGGCTCGGGGCCAACGTCCTGACTTTC.

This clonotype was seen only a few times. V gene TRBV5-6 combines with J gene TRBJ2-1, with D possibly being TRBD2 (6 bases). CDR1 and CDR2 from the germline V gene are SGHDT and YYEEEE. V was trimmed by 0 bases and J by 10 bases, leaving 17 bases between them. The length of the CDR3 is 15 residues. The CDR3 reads CASSLVSGTGGEQFF. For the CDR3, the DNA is TGTGCCAGCAGCTTGGTGTCCGGGACCGGAGGGGAGCAGTTCTTC.

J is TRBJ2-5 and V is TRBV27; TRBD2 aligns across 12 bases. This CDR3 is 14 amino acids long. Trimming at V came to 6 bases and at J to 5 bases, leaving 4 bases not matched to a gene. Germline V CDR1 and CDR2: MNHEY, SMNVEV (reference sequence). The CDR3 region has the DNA TGTGCCAGCAGACGGACTAGCGGGATCGAGACCCAGTACTTC. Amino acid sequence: CASRRTSGIETQYF.

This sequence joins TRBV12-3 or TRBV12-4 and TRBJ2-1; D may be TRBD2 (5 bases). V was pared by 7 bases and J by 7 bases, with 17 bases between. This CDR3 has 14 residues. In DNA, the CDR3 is TGTGCCAGCAACCCGTCCGGGGTATGGAATGAGCAGTTCTTC. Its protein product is CASNPSGVWNEQFF.

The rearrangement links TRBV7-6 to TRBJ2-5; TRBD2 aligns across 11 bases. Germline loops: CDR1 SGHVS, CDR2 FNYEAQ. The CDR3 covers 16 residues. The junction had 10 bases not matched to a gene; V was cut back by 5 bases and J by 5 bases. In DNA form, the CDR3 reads TGTGCCAGCAGCCTCGGGACTAGCGGCGGTCGGGAGACCCAGTACTTC. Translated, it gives CASSLGTSGGRETQYF.

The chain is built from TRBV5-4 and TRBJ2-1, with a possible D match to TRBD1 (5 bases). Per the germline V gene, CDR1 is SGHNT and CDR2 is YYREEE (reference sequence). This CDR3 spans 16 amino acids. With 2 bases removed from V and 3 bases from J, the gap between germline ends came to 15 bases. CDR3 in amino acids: CASSFARQRLYNEQFF. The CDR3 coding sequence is TGTGCCAGCAGCTTTGCCCGACAGAGGCTCTACAATGAGCAGTTCTTC. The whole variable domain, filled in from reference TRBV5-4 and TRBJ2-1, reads ETGVTQSPTHLIKTRGQQVTLRCSSQSGHNTVSWYQQALGQGPQFIFQYYREEENGRGNFPPRFSGLQFPNYSSELNVNALELDDSALYLCASSFARQRLYNEQFFGPGTRLTVL.

The CDR3 sequence: CASSSHNYYGYTF. The CDR3, as DNA: TGTGCCAGCAGCAGCCACAATTACTATGGCTACACCTTC. The chain carries TRBV12-3 or TRBV12-4 and TRBJ1-2; no clear D gene. The CDR3 extends over 13 amino acids. The V and J ends lost 6 bases and 3 bases respectively, with 11 bases between them.

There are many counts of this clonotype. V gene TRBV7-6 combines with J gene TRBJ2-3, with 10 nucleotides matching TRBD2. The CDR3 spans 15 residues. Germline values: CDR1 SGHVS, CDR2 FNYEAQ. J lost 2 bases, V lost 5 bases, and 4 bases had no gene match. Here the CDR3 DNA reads TGTGCCAGCAGCCGAGCGGGAGGGCTCACAGATACGCAGTATTTT. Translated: CASSRAGGLTDTQYF.

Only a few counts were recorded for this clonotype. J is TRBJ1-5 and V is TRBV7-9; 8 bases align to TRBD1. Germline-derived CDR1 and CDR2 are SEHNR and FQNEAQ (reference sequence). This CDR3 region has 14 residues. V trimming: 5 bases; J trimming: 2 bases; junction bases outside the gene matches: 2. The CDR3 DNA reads TGTGCCAGCAGCCAGGACAGGGGCAATCAGCCCCAGCATTTT. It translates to CASSQDRGNQPQHF.

The CDR3 nucleotides read TGCGCCAGCAGCTCTTTGAGCGGGACTAGCGGGGGGCCCTCCTACAATGAGCAGTTCTTC. Its translation: CASSSLSGTSGGPSYNEQFF. The chain has TRBV5-1 and TRBJ2-1; TRBD2 agrees at 15 bases. V lost 3 bases and J lost 0; bases outside the gene matches: 10. The CDR3 totals 20 residues. Germline V gene data show CDR1 as SGHRS and CDR2 as YFSETQ. The full variable domain, rest sourced from reference TRBV5-1 and TRBJ2-1, is KAGVTQTPRYLIKTRGQQVTLSCSPISGHRSVSWYQQTPGQGLQFLFEYFSETQRNKGNFPGRFSGRQFSNSRSEMNVSTLELGDSALYLCASSSLSGTSGGPSYNEQFFGPGTRLTVL.

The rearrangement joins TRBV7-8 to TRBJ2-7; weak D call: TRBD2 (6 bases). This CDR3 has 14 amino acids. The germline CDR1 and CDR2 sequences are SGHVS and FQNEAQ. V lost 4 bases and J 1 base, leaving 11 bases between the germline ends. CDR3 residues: CASSYRDLSYEQYF. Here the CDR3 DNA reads TGTGCCAGCAGCTACCGGGACTTGTCCTACGAGCAGTACTTC.

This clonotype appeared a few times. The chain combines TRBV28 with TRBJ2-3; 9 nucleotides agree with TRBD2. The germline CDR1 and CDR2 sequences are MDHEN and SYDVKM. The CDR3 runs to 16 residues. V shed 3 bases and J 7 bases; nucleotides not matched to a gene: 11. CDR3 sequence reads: CASSFLPSGDPYTQYF. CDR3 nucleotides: TGTGCCAGCAGTTTTCTACCTAGCGGGGACCCTTATACGCAGTATTTT.

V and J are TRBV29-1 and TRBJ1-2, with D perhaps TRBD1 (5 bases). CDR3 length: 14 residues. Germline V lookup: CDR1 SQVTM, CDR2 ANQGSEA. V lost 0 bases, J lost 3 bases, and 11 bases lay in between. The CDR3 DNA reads TGCAGCGTTGAAGATCAGGGCGCGGACTATGGCTACACCTTC. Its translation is CSVEDQGADYGYTF.

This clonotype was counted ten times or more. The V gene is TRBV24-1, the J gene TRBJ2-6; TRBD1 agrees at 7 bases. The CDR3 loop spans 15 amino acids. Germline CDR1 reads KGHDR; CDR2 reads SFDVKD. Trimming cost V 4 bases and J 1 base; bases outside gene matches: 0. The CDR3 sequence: CATSETGSGANVLTF. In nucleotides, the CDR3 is TGTGCCACCAGTGAGACAGGGTCTGGGGCCAACGTCCTGACTTTC.

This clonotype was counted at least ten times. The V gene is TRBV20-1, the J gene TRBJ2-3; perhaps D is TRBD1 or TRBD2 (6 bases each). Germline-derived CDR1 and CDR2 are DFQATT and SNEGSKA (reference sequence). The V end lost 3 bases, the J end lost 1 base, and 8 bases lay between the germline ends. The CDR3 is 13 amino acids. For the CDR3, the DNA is TGCAGTGCTAGGGAGGGGGGCACAGATACGCAGTATTTT. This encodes CSAREGGTDTQYF.